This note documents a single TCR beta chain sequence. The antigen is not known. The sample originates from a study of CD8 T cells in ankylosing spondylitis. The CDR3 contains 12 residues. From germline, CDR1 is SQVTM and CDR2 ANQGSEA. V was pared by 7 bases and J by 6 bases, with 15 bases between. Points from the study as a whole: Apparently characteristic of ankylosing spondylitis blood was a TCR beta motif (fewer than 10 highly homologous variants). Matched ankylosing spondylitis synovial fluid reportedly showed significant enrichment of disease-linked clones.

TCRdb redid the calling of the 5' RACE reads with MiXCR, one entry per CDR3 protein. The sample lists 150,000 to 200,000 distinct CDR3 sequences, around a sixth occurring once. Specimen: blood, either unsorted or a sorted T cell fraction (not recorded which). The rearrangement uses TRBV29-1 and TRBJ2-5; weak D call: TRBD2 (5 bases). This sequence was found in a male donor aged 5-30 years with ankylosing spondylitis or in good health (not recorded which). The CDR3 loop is CSAIRDGQTQYF. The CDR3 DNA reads TGCAGCGCAATCCGGGATGGTCAGACCCAGTACTTC.